The rows below give T cell receptor beta chains drawn from one sample of a study of OX40 agonist ivuxolimab in advanced cancers. Libraries were prepared by immunoSEQ multiplex PCR; TCRdb keeps only in-frame clonotypes and omits some of them. The top ten hold 2% to 2.5% of the sample, which has about 70,000 clones, about 90% seen once. Material: CD4+ or CD8+ T cells sorted from blood, obtained in a trial of the OX40 agonist ivuxolimab. These receptors all stem from an adult with an advanced solid tumor such as melanoma, head and neck, liver or kidney cancer. CDR3s include the opening cysteine and the closing phenylalanine or tryptophan. Not all rows give a size; the values are once, few, many and, for expanded clones, a class.

>.|TRBJ1-5|TRBV2
CASSPGQGAPSNQPQHF
>.|TRBJ2-2|TRBV5-6
CASSLLAGDNTGELFF
>.|TRBJ1-2|TRBV30
CACYREASYGYTF
>.|TRBJ1-2|TRBV6-5
CASCSGKYGGYTF
>.|TRBJ2-1|TRBV6-5
CASSYYRENEQFF
>.|TRBJ1-2|TRBV19
CASKGDSQDYTF
>.|TRBJ2-1|TRBV14
CASSQETGGYNEQFF
>.|TRBJ1-5|TRBV11-2
CASSSGPIKNQPQHF
>once|TRBJ2-6|TRBV28
CASSRQGSPSGANVLTF
>.|TRBJ2-7|TRBV11-2
CASSARSYEQYF
>.|TRBJ1-2|TRBV28
CASSYRGDGYTF
>few|TRBJ2-3|TRBV5-1
CASSLVLAGTDTQYF
>.|TRBJ2-7|TRBV5-1
CASRRETSLNYEQYF
>.|TRBJ1-2|TRBV28
CAGSKSGQGLGSYGYTF
>few|TRBJ1-6|TRBV7-9
CASSIGGGSPLHF
>once|TRBJ1-1|TRBV5-1
CASSLESDTEAFF
>.|TRBJ2-6|TRBV7-3
CASSLISGANVLTF
>.|TRBJ1-2|TRBV18
CASSPPEGSYGYTF
>.|TRBJ1-1|TRBV7-8
CASSIDREEAFF
>once|TRBJ2-3|TRBV7-2
CASSFLATDTQYF
>.|TRBJ1-2|TRBV19
CASSMPVQANYGYTF
>.|TRBJ2-3|TRBV9
CASSSREDTQYF
>.|TRBJ2-5|TRBV18
CASSPTQGRQETQYF
>.|TRBJ1-1|TRBV29-1
CSVRTGATEAFF
>.|TRBJ2-5|TRBV11-2
CASSYRETQYF
>.|TRBJ1-6|TRBV15
CATSREQLGNSPLHF
>.|TRBJ1-4|TRBV5-5
CASSLGGREEKLFF
>.|TRBJ2-1|TRBV11-1
CASSPGPEGDEQFF
>.|TRBJ2-5|TRBV27
CASRGGLVGQETQYF
>.|TRBJ1-1|TRBV5-1
CASSLEMNTEAFF
>.|TRBJ1-4|TRBV4-3
CASSQEWTATNEKLFF
>.|TRBJ1-1|TRBV9
CASSVAGGPRTGEAFF
>.|TRBJ1-2|TRBV7-2
CASSLDVDWGPTF
>.|TRBJ2-1|TRBV4-1
CASSQDWGLAGVNEQFF
>.|TRBJ1-1|TRBV28
CASSPAGRRNTEAFF
>.|TRBJ2-7|TRBV28
CASSRTGRLSYEQYF
>.|TRBJ2-5|TRBV4-1
CASSQDRGGETQYF
>.|TRBJ2-3|TRBV5-4
CASSLLAAADTQYF
>.|TRBJ2-7|TRBV7-9
CASRGAYEQYF
>.|TRBJ2-7|TRBV28
CASGGTYEQYF
>.|TRBJ1-1|TRBV13
CASSLSGTGATFF
>.|TRBJ2-1|TRBV28
CASSSRDRKYNEQFF
>.|TRBJ2-3|TRBV27
CASRGTATDTQYF
>once|TRBJ2-2|TRBV18
CASSTRTSETTGELFF
>once|TRBJ1-2|TRBV19
CASSIQESYGYTF
>.|TRBJ2-3|TRBV6-1
CASSGVGTTADTQYF
>once|TRBJ2-7|TRBV5-1
CASSLTGQGYEQYF
>once|TRBJ1-5|TRBV6-6
CASKPPQQPQHF
>.|TRBJ2-6|TRBV19
CASSKRDGSGANVLTF
>few|TRBJ2-7|TRBV7-4
CASSPSVREGWDEQYF
>.|TRBJ1-1|TRBV28
CASSLSPRREAFF
>.|TRBJ2-5|TRBV5-4
CASSPGWRVETQYF
>.|TRBJ2-7|TRBV28
CASSTGEALTYEQYF
>.|TRBJ2-3|TRBV18
CASSPPISTDTQYF
>.|TRBJ2-2|TRBV7-2
CASSFRGGTGELFF
>.|TRBJ2-2|TRBV9
CASSVEAGATGELFF
>.|TRBJ1-2|TRBV12-5
CASAPGGYRGYTF
>.|TRBJ1-5|TRBV5-6
CASSPTGTDQPQHF